This T cell receptor beta chain was captured in a study of memory CD4+ T cells and cytomegalovirus serostatus (dated 2019 in TCRdb). Turning to the overall study: The cohort comprised around 35 healthy Belgian adults, 9 CMV seropositive and about 25 CMV seronegative. To replicate a published TCR-based CMV serostatus classifier, the study sequenced CD4+ memory TCRbeta repertoires from a Belgian cohort whose cytomegalovirus serostatus was known.

Based on the germline V gene, the CDR1 and CDR2 sequences are LGHNA and YNFKEQ. The CDR3 goes from the cysteine to the phenylalanine over 15 residues. Kept here is only the CDR3 DNA, which spans 45 bases and is read in frame from base 1. At the junction V is shortened by 1 base and J by 7 bases; bases outside the gene matches: 9. Overall study outcomes, separate from this receptor: For predicting CMV serostatus, the median bootstrapped AUC was about 0.96 using the original framework and 0.9 to 0.92 using a US-trained random forest. The results were interpreted as suggesting that the CMV-associated TCR signature is mostly present in the CD4+ memory repertoire. Only CD4+CD45RO+ memory cells were sequenced, unlike the original study, which covered naive and memory CD4+ and CD8+ populations. The original-framework classifier achieved a median bootstrapped AUC of approximately 0.96 with a 95% CI of 0.76-1.00 on the Belgian cohort. Of 164 previously reported CMV-associated TCRbeta sequences, over 65 appeared in the CD4+ memory repertoires, each in one to five individuals.

The Quick-DNA Microprep Kit was used to extract genomic DNA from the sorted cells. Amplification of TCRbeta DNA was done with the immunoSEQ hsTCRbeta kit, following the protocol from the manufacturer. TCRbeta libraries were sequenced on an Illumina MiSeq instrument. Per the source publication's procedure: After out-of-frame sequences were removed, 2,204,828 distinct TCRbeta sequences remained, averaging around 70,000 per individual. Each individual was scored using the number of roughly 150 previously reported CMV-associated TCRbeta sequences that the individual carried and the total number of productive distinct TCRbeta sequences. A beta-binomial model was reimplemented in Python, and scikit-learn random forests with default parameters were trained on data from the US cohort. Classifier performance on the Belgian cohort was reported as the median AUC with percentile confidence intervals calculated over 10,000 bootstrap iterations. The immuneACCESS repertoire file appears here via TCRdb, limited to in-frame rearrangements. These files lack a portion of the clones; in checked studies, under half of the deficit traces to unresolved V genes, and the cause of the others is not known. Clonal size and the V and J genes are those of that table, whereas D and trimming came from the DNA. The sample contains 52,000 or so clones, around 78% of them found a single time. In total, the top ten clones hold 1.5% to 2% of the sample.

In regard to this clone: There is no known antigen for this receptor. The sample holds no much larger clone one base away, and base qualities are not on file.

Single viable CD3+CD4+CD8-CD45RO+ cells were sorted as memory CD4+ T cells on a FACSAria II. CMV serostatus was determined with a Roche Elecsys assay detecting serum IgG against CMV pp150, pp28, p38 and p52. Once the samples were thawed, total CD4+ T cells were enriched through positive selection using CD4 magnetic microbeads. The samples came from a separate study whose specific focus was interrogating the CD4+ T cell memory repertoire. Following standard operating procedures, peripheral blood mononuclear cells were isolated and cryopreserved, while serum was kept at -80 degrees C. The staining relied on CD3-PerCP (BW264/56), CD4-APC (RPA-T4), CD45RO-PE (UCHT1) and CD8-Pacific Orange (3B5) antibodies, and Sytox blue was used to exclude non-viable cells.

Material: memory CD4+ T cells from blood. Recombination linked TRBV4-2 to TRBJ1-2, with 7 bases in between that match TRBD1. The clonotype originates from an adult in good health and CMV-seronegative. The CDR3 reads CASSQAQRQGGGYTF. The bases are TGTGCCAGCAGCCAAGCCCAGCGACAGGGAGGTGGCTACACCTTC.